This T cell receptor beta chain was retrieved from a study of Ad26.COV2.S vaccination and SARS-CoV-2 variants. Clones were read by immunoSEQ multiplex PCR, and TCRdb kept only the in-frame ones, dropping some. Among approximately 450,000 clones listed, roughly 90% were seen once. Sample treatment: roughly 18 received Ad26.COV2.S at low or high dose, single or two shots; 5 received placebo; per-sample allocation not given. The samples date from day 63 after the first vaccine or placebo injection. This CDR3 contains 13 residues. Germline V gene sequence: CDR1 ENHRY, CDR2 SYGVKD. V was clipped by 2 bases and J by 2 bases, with 7 bases between them. Study-level findings and limits: Marked by substantial breadth, spike-specific CD8+ and CD4+ T cell responses were reportedly seen after vaccination. The TCR-based breadth and depth measures might underestimate overall T cell responses.

Turning to this clone: What it binds is unknown.

The source material was peripheral blood, sampled in a trial of Ad26.COV2.S vaccine versus placebo. The receptor comes from a person aged 18-60 years who received the Ad26.COV2.S COVID-19 vaccine or a placebo. This chain links TRBV10-3 with TRBJ2-7; D call uncertain. For the CDR3, the DNA is TGTGCCATCAGTGAGGGCCCTACCTACGAGCAGTACTTC. Translation gives CAISEGPTYEQYF.